These 21 T cell receptor beta chains originate from one sample sequenced in a study of shared clonotypes between healthy human individuals (dated by TCRdb to the early 2020s). The library came from the immunoSEQ multiplex PCR assay. This immuneACCESS table, as held by TCRdb, lists in-frame sequences with V and J called but not all clones. Of the missing ones, under half trace to an unresolved V gene in checked studies; the others have no known cause. This sample lists about 1.1 million clones; around 78% were detected once. The ten top clones hold more than 0.55% of the sample. The source material was memory CD4+ T cells from PBMCs. The intended sense of this specimen's cell subset or site label: CD45RA-negative fraction. These receptors all come from a man in his late teens or twenties in good health. Some clones in this sample may be carry-over from other donors' samples.

Turning to this clone: A far bigger clonotype differs at one base, so this is likely a read error. V is TRBV9 and J is TRBJ1-1; tentatively, D is TRBD1 (5 bases). This CDR3 contains 15 residues. CDR1 and CDR2 (germline): SGDLS, YYNGEE. The CDR3 loop is CAGSVTGTLGTEAFF. CDR3 nucleotide sequence: TGTGCCGGCAGCGTTACTGGGACGTTGGGCACTGAAGCTTTCTTT.

This clone was seen a handful of times. The chain carries TRBV4-1 and TRBJ1-4; 8 bases fit TRBD1. The germline V gene encodes CDR1 MGHRA and CDR2 YSYEKL. The CDR3 totals 16 residues. The V segment lost 4 bases and the J segment 6 bases; nucleotides outside the gene matches: 10. The CDR3 spells CASSPSTTGADEKLFF. In nucleotides, the CDR3 is TGCGCCAGCAGCCCCTCGACGACAGGGGCCGATGAAAAACTGTTTTTT.

This clone appeared many times. The sample holds other DNA sequences that translate to the same CDR3. This sequence joins TRBV9 and TRBJ1-1, with 7 bases lining up with TRBD1. This CDR3 has 15 amino acids. The germline V gene encodes CDR1 SGDLS and CDR2 YYNGEE. The J segment lost 1 base and the V segment lost 3 bases, leaving 6 bases of the junction unmatched. CDR3 coding DNA: TGTGCCAGCAGCGCCCCACAGGGGAGGAACACTGAAGCTTTCTTT. This gives the protein CASSAPQGRNTEAFF.

The rearrangement links TRBV4-3 to TRBJ1-1; 7 nucleotides agree with TRBD1. CDR1 and CDR2 from the germline V gene are LGHNA and YSLEER. V lost 5 bases to trimming and J lost 0 bases; unmatched junction nucleotides: 6. The CDR3 sequence is 15 residues long. The DNA of the CDR3 is TGCGCCAGCAGCAAGGGACAGCCCATGAACACTGAAGCTTTCTTT. This codes for CASSKGQPMNTEAFF.

The V gene is TRBV5-1, the J gene TRBJ1-2; TRBD1 matches at 7 bases. Losses at the gene ends were 3 bases for V and 2 bases for J; bases not matched to a gene: 10. This CDR3 is built from 16 residues. Per the germline V gene, CDR1 is SGHRS and CDR2 is YFSETQ. The CDR3 nucleotides read TGCGCCAGCAGCTCTGCCCCACAGGGGAAAAACTATGGCTACACCTTC. Its translation: CASSSAPQGKNYGYTF.

The J gene is TRBJ2-5, the V gene TRBV28; 10 positions agree with TRBD1. J gave up 4 bases and V 8 bases, and 13 bases lay outside the gene matches. The germline V gene has CDR1 MDHEN and CDR2 SYDVKM. The CDR3 is made up of 16 amino acids. CDR3 coding DNA: TGTGCCAGCTCTTACTCGACAGGGGGCTACGGAGAGACCCAGTACTTC. Translation: CASSYSTGGYGETQYF.

This sequence joins TRBV7-2 and TRBJ2-5; TRBD2 agrees at 10 bases. Trimming at V came to 1 base and at J to 1 base, leaving 3 bases not matched to a gene. The CDR3 totals 16 residues. Germline V CDR1 and CDR2: SGHTA, FQGNSA. This CDR3 is CASSLGRTSGQETQYF. The CDR3 DNA follows: TGTGCCAGCAGCTTAGGAAGGACTAGCGGCCAAGAGACCCAGTACTTC.

The CDR3 region is CASSQGPQRAEAFF. The CDR3 DNA reads TGCGCCAGCAGCCAAGGACCTCAAAGGGCTGAAGCTTTCTTT. The V and J genes are TRBV4-3 and TRBJ1-1; D not resolved. The CDR3 has 14 residues. Germline V gene sequence: CDR1 LGHNA, CDR2 YSLEER. V lost 1 base and J 6 bases, leaving 12 bases between the germline ends.

In this sample, this clone turned up once. This sequence joins TRBV5-1 and TRBJ2-7; no reliable D call. Germline loops: CDR1 SGHRS, CDR2 YFSETQ. Trimming took 0 bases from V and 4 from J, leaving 23 bases between them. The CDR3 has 18 residues. The CDR3 region has the DNA TGCGCCAGCAGCTTGGTGCAGTTGGTGGAAGAGGTATCTTACGAGCAGTACTTC. It specifies CASSLVQLVEEVSYEQYF.

Comments on this clone: In the same sample, other DNA sequences code for this CDR3. This rearrangement joins TRBV28 to TRBJ1-2, with unresolved D. CDR1 and CDR2 (germline): MDHEN, SYDVKM. The CDR3 is 12 amino acids. The ends were cut back, 2 bases at V and 3 bases at J, with 4 bases in the middle. CDR3: CASSLRDYGYTF. CDR3 nucleotides: TGTGCCAGCAGTTTACGCGACTATGGCTACACCTTC.

This sequence joins TRBV7-6 and TRBJ2-7; D may match TRBD1 or TRBD2 (5 bases each). Germline V gives CDR1 SGHVS, CDR2 FNYEAQ. This CDR3 has 17 residues. V gave up 5 bases and J gave up 3 bases, with 23 bases separating them. In DNA form, the CDR3 reads TGTGCCAGCAGCATGGACCGGGACGGATTAACCAGCTACGAGCAGTACTTC. Its translation is CASSMDRDGLTSYEQYF.

This clone has a count of ten or more. The same CDR3 can be traced to other DNA sequences in this sample. The CDR3 region is CASSLLVHSGLEYNEQFF. The CDR3 bases are TGTGCCAGCAGTTTACTAGTTCATTCGGGACTAGAGTACAATGAGCAGTTCTTC. V and J are TRBV27 and TRBJ2-1; TRBD2 aligns across 8 bases. The V segment lost 2 bases and the J segment 4 bases; nucleotides outside the gene matches: 13. Germline V gene sequence: CDR1 MNHEY, CDR2 SMNVEV (reference sequence). This CDR3 has 18 amino acids.

This chain links TRBV5-1 with TRBJ2-7; no definite D call. This CDR3 is built from 16 residues. The ends were cut back, 0 bases at V and 1 base at J, with 14 bases in the middle. Looked up from germline, CDR1 is SGHRS and CDR2 is YFSETQ. CDR3 sequence: CASSLGGLRPSYEQYF. CDR3 coding DNA: TGCGCCAGCAGCTTGGGTGGCTTACGACCTTCCTACGAGCAGTACTTC.

The chain uses TRBV7-2 and TRBJ1-2; D is ambiguous. V was pared by 1 base and J by 2 bases, with 11 bases between. The length of the CDR3 is 15 residues. CDR1 and CDR2 (germline): SGHTA, FQGNSA. The CDR3 loop reads CASSLDRAGNYGYTF. The CDR3 DNA reads as TGTGCCAGCAGCTTAGACCGCGCGGGCAACTATGGCTACACCTTC.

The chain links TRBV18 to TRBJ2-1, with TRBD2 identical over 8 bases. Germline V gene data show CDR1 as KGHSH and CDR2 as LQKENI. The CDR3 contains 18 residues. V dropped 2 bases and J dropped 4; count of bases not matched to a gene: 13. The CDR3 reads CASSPFMTSEGSYNEQFF. In DNA form, the CDR3 reads TGTGCCAGCTCACCATTTATGACTAGCGAAGGGTCTTACAATGAGCAGTTCTTC.

The gene calls are TRBV4-1 and TRBJ1-2, with TRBD1 matching 9 bases. CDR1 and CDR2 from the germline V gene are MGHRA and YSYEKL. The CDR3 has 16 amino acids. J was trimmed by 4 bases and V by 2 bases; bases with no gene match: 8. The CDR3 bases are TGCGCCAGCAGCCAACTCTTGAGGGGACAGGGCTATGGCTACACCTTC. It is translated as CASSQLLRGQGYGYTF.

This chain links TRBV10-2 with TRBJ2-5, with D tentatively TRBD2 (7 bases). The CDR3 runs 12 residues. The germline V gene encodes CDR1 WSHSY and CDR2 SAAADI. Trimming cost V 8 bases and J 5 bases, with 12 bases left between them. CDR3 in DNA: TGCGCCAGCGGGGGGGCGGGGGAGACCCAGTACTTC. Encoded protein: CASGGAGETQYF.

This chain connects TRBV5-6 to TRBJ2-7; D is unresolved. Germline loops: CDR1 SGHDT, CDR2 YYEEEE. Deletions cut 1 base from V and 5 bases from J, with 7 bases between. CDR3 length equals 12 residues. The CDR3 loop is CASSLMSHEQYF. The CDR3 bases are TGTGCCAGCAGCTTGATGAGCCACGAGCAGTACTTC.

This clone has more than one count but fewer than ten. The V gene is TRBV28, the J gene TRBJ2-2; D possibly uses TRBD1 or TRBD2 (5 bases each). Germline V gene data show CDR1 as MDHEN and CDR2 as SYDVKM. The CDR3 runs 13 residues. V was clipped by 2 bases and J by 7 bases, with 8 bases between them. CDR3 protein: CASSLRDRGELFF. Here the CDR3 DNA reads TGTGCCAGCAGTTTAAGGGACCGCGGGGAGCTGTTTTTT.

The chain has TRBV5-4 and TRBJ2-3; the match to TRBD2 covers 16 bases. J gave up 7 bases and V 4 bases, and 12 bases lay outside the gene matches. The CDR3 loop spans 18 amino acids. Germline loops: CDR1 SGHNT, CDR2 YYREEE (reference sequence). The CDR3 region is CASSPGLAGGRGTYTQYF. CDR3 sequence (DNA): TGTGCCAGCAGCCCGGGACTAGCGGGAGGGCGAGGGACTTATACGCAGTATTTT.

The J gene is TRBJ1-5, the V gene TRBV9; no firm D call. The CDR3 runs 15 residues. Trimming removed 0 bases from V and 2 bases from J, with 9 bases in between. The germline gives CDR1 SGDLS, CDR2 YYNGEE. For the CDR3, the DNA is TGTGCCAGCAGCGTAGACTTATGGGGCAATCAGCCCCAGCATTTT. This gives the protein CASSVDLWGNQPQHF.